This is a list of T cell receptor beta chains from one sample in a study of shared clonotypes between healthy human individuals. Method: immunoSEQ multiplex PCR; TCRdb's copy keeps in-frame clones and lacks some. Of approximately 1.5 million clones listed, under 99% are singletons. Sequencing used naive CD4+ T cells sorted from blood. The source is a man aged 30 to 45 in good health. Each CDR3 is given with its conserved first and last residue. D genes are given only for firm matches. The listing skips clone size in some rows; elsewhere it reads once, few, many or a size class.

CDR3 protein	CDR3 DNA	clone size	V gene	J gene	D gene
CAIAGESYEQYF	TGTGCCATCGCGGGAGAGTCCTACGAGCAGTACTTC	once	TRBV10-3	TRBJ2-7	TRBD2
CASSLGRVALGTDTQYF	TGTGCCAGCAGCCTGGGAAGGGTTGCTCTTGGCACAGATACGCAGTATTTT	NA	TRBV9	TRBJ2-3	NA
CASSSRFSYEQYF	TGTGCCAGCAGCTCCCGGTTTTCCTACGAGCAGTACTTC	NA	TRBV11-3	TRBJ2-7	NA
CASSIKETQYF	TGTGCCAGTAGTATAAAAGAGACCCAGTACTTC	NA	TRBV19	TRBJ2-5	NA
CASSLAQVSEAFF	TGTGCCAGCAGCTTAGCGCAGGTCAGTGAAGCTTTCTTT	NA	TRBV13	TRBJ1-1	NA
CAWSTYRATEAFF	TGTGCCTGGAGTACCTACAGGGCCACTGAAGCTTTCTTT	NA	TRBV30	TRBJ1-1	NA
CASSLDTLGGRSWGETQYF	TGTGCCAGCAGCTTAGATACCCTCGGCGGGAGGTCTTGGGGAGAGACCCAGTACTTC	NA	TRBV11-3	TRBJ2-5	TRBD2
CASSLRQGRPPYSYNEQFF	TGTGCCAGCAGCTTGCGGCAGGGCCGTCCCCCCTACTCATACAATGAGCAGTTCTTC	NA	TRBV5-6	TRBJ2-1	NA
CASSKEVMNTEAFF	TGTGCCAGCAGTAAGGAAGTCATGAACACTGAAGCTTTCTTT	NA	TRBV6-6	TRBJ1-1	NA
CASSSTTRGTDTQYF	TGCGCCAGCAGCTCTACGACTAGAGGCACAGATACGCAGTATTTT	NA	TRBV5-1	TRBJ2-3	NA
CASSQVGQETQYF	TGCGCCAGCAGCCAAGTGGGGCAAGAGACCCAGTACTTC	NA	TRBV4-3	TRBJ2-5	NA
CASSARGLAGNNEQFF	TGTGCCAGCAGCGCCCGGGGACTAGCGGGAAACAATGAGCAGTTCTTC	NA	TRBV9	TRBJ2-1	TRBD2
CASRDSWEQYF	TGTGCCAGCAGAGACAGCTGGGAGCAGTACTTC	NA	TRBV2	TRBJ2-7	NA
CASREGGKNIQYF	TGTGCCAGCAGGGAGGGCGGCAAAAACATTCAGTACTTC	NA	TRBV6-1	TRBJ2-4	NA
CASSSSTGTEAFF	NA	NA	TRBV5-1	TRBJ1-1	NA
CASSTDFQAYYEQYF	TGCGCCAGCAGTACGGACTTCCAGGCCTACTACGAGCAGTACTTC	NA	TRBV5-1	TRBJ2-7	NA
CASRGLAGGGEQFF	TGTGCCAGCAGAGGGCTAGCGGGAGGAGGTGAGCAGTTCTTC	NA	TRBV28	TRBJ2-1	TRBD2
CASSLNTIKSSNQPQHF	TGTGCCAGCTCACTCAATACTATTAAGTCGAGCAATCAGCCCCAGCATTTT	once	TRBV18	TRBJ1-5	NA
CASSGPGGDEKLFF	TGTGCCAGCAGTGGGCCAGGCGGGGATGAAAAACTGTTTTTT	NA	TRBV6-6	TRBJ1-4	NA
CASFAAGGAAYNEQFF	TGTGCCAGCTTCGCCGCTGGGGGGGCAGCCTACAATGAGCAGTTCTTC	NA	TRBV28	TRBJ2-1	NA
CASSLPDIRGRKGWDTDTQYF	TGCGCCAGCAGCTTACCCGATATCAGGGGGCGCAAAGGTTGGGATACAGATACGCAGTATTTT	NA	TRBV5-1	TRBJ2-3	TRBD1
CASSLRASGANVLTF	TGTGCCAGCAGTTTACGGGCCTCTGGGGCCAACGTCCTGACTTTC	NA	TRBV28	TRBJ2-6	NA
CARGGASGSSYNEQFF	TGTGCCAGAGGGGGTGCTAGCGGGAGTTCATACAATGAGCAGTTCTTC	NA	TRBV9	TRBJ2-1	TRBD2
CASSYRDTDGYTF	TGTGCCAGTAGTTACCGGGACACGGATGGCTACACCTTC	NA	TRBV19	TRBJ1-2	NA
CASSVGPGLYEQYF	TGTGCCAGCAGCGTGGGACCCGGACTTTACGAGCAGTACTTC	NA	TRBV9	TRBJ2-7	NA
CASTTDNPSYQPQHF	TGTGCCAGCACTACCGACAATCCCTCCTATCAGCCCCAGCATTTT	NA	TRBV6-1	TRBJ1-5	NA
CSVTGTDNQPQHF	TGCAGCGTAACCGGGACAGACAATCAGCCCCAGCATTTT	NA	TRBV29-1	TRBJ1-5	TRBD1
CARRTSASNEQFF	TGTGCCAGAAGGACTAGCGCCTCGAATGAGCAGTTCTTC	NA	TRBV2	TRBJ2-1	TRBD2
CASSLVFRRPTDTQYF	TGTGCCAGCAGCTTAGTTTTTCGGAGGCCCACAGATACGCAGTATTTT	NA	TRBV7-2	TRBJ2-3	NA
CASSLAVSGVTGELFF	TGCGCCAGCAGCTTGGCAGTCAGCGGAGTCACCGGGGAGCTGTTTTTT	NA	TRBV5-1	TRBJ2-2	NA
CASSPGQRLADTQYF	TGTGCCAGCAGCCCGGGACAGAGGTTGGCAGATACGCAGTATTTT	NA	TRBV6-4	TRBJ2-3	TRBD1
CASSVSGRAGAGELFF	TGTGCCAGCAGCGTCTCGGGTAGGGCGGGTGCCGGGGAGCTGTTTTTT	NA	TRBV9	TRBJ2-2	NA
CASSFSFSRLAYNEQFF	TGTGCCAGCAGCTTTTCCTTTAGTCGCCTAGCCTACAATGAGCAGTTCTTC	NA	TRBV7-2	TRBJ2-1	NA
CASPPMGIRISTQYF	TGTGCCAGCCCACCCATGGGGATTCGCATTTCAACGCAGTATTTT	NA	TRBV28	TRBJ2-3	NA
CASSPSTYEQYF	TGTGCCAGCTCACCCTCGACTTACGAGCAGTACTTC	NA	TRBV18	TRBJ2-7	NA
CASSYSGTFAYEQYF	TGTGCCAGCAGTTATAGCGGGACTTTTGCCTACGAGCAGTACTTC	NA	TRBV27	TRBJ2-7	TRBD2
CASSLGTDTQYF	TGTGCCAGCAGCCTGGGCACAGATACGCAGTATTTT	NA	TRBV11-3	TRBJ2-3	NA
CASSDGSRAIYYGYTF	TGTGCCAGCAGCGATGGTTCCAGGGCGATTTACTATGGCTACACCTTC	NA	TRBV5-6	TRBJ1-2	NA
CASSQLLTGVEVF	TGTGCCAGCAGCCAACTGTTGACGGGGGTGGAGGTCTTC	NA	TRBV16	TRBJ2-1	NA
CASSETGVPQETQYF	TGTGCCAGCAGCGAGACGGGTGTTCCTCAAGAGACCCAGTACTTC	NA	TRBV2	TRBJ2-5	NA
CASSPGFATNEKLFF	TGTGCCAGTAGCCCCGGATTTGCAACTAATGAAAAACTGTTTTTT	NA	TRBV19	TRBJ1-4	NA
CASRLSGSYEQYF	TGTGCCAGCAGACTCAGCGGGAGTTACGAGCAGTACTTC	NA	TRBV25-1	TRBJ2-7	TRBD2
CATSRQGWTEAFF	TGTGCCACCAGCAGACAGGGTTGGACTGAAGCTTTCTTT	NA	TRBV15	TRBJ1-1	NA
CASSLGLVNTGELFF	TGTGCCAGCAGCTTGGGACTAGTTAACACCGGGGAGCTGTTTTTT	once	TRBV5-6	TRBJ2-2	NA
CAWSWLYGYTF	TGTGCCTGGAGTTGGCTCTATGGCTACACCTTC	NA	TRBV30	TRBJ1-2	NA
CASRGRNNQPQHF	TGTGCCAGCCGAGGGCGGAACAATCAGCCCCAGCATTTT	NA	TRBV2	TRBJ1-5	NA
CSARVVGEQFF	TGCAGTGCTAGAGTAGTCGGTGAGCAGTTCTTC	NA	TRBV20-1	TRBJ2-1	NA
CASTPGQGFGQPQHF	TGTGCCAGTACTCCGGGACAGGGGTTTGGTCAGCCCCAGCATTTT	NA	TRBV21-1	TRBJ1-5	NA
CATSVGREGGQETQYF	TGCGCCACCTCCGTAGGGCGGGAGGGGGGCCAAGAGACCCAGTACTTC	NA	TRBV10-2	TRBJ2-5	TRBD2
CASSLGGGGDTQYF	TGTGCCAGCAGCTTGGGCGGAGGGGGTGATACGCAGTATTTT	NA	TRBV5-8	TRBJ2-3	NA
CASSELLNTGPNTGELFF	TGTGCCAGCAGCGAACTACTCAATACAGGGCCGAACACCGGGGAGCTGTTTTTT	NA	TRBV9	TRBJ2-2	NA
CASSETGGLRNIQYF	TGCGCCAGCAGTGAGACAGGCGGCTTGAGAAACATTCAGTACTTC	once	TRBV10-2	TRBJ2-4	NA
CASSDTTGELFF	TGTGCCAGCAGTGACACCACCGGGGAGCTGTTTTTT	NA	TRBV6-1	TRBJ2-2	NA
CASSAGAQSSYNEQFF	TGTGCCAGCTCCGCGGGGGCCCAGAGCTCCTACAATGAGCAGTTCTTC	NA	TRBV18	TRBJ2-1	NA